This TCR beta chain was obtained from a study of T cell changes during pregnancy in multiple sclerosis. TCRdb's table, derived via immunoSEQ multiplex PCR, lists solely in-frame clones and lacks some. The profile shows approximately 100,000 clones, more than 80% of them singletons. The CDR3 sequence is 14 residues long. Germline assignment: CDR1 SGHTA and CDR2 FQGNSA. Trimming took off 2 bases at V and 0 bases at J, with 8 bases between the two ends. J is TRBJ2-7 and V is TRBV7-2, with no clear D. The sample here was peripheral blood, taken before pregnancy. This TCR derives from a female donor with multiple sclerosis, enrolled in a pregnancy study. In nucleotides, the CDR3 is TGTGCCAGCAGCTTAAGAGAAAACTCCTACGAGCAGTACTTC. Its protein is CASSLRENSYEQYF.